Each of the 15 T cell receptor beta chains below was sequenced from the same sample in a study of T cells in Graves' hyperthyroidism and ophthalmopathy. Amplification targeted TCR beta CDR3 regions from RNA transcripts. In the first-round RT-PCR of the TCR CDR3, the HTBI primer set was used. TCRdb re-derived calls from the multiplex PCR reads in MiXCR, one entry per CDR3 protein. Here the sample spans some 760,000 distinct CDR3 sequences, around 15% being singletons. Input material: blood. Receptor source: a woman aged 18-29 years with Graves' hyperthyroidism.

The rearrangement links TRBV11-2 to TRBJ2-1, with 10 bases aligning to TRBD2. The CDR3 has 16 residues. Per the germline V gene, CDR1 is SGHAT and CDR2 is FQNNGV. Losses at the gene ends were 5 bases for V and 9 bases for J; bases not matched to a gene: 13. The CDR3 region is CASSPRRLAGPIEQFF. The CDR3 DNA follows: TGTGCCAGCAGCCCGAGACGACTAGCGGGCCCAATTGAGCAGTTCTTC.

The CDR3 DNA is TGCAGTGCTGGACAAGGGACAGGTACAGCTAACTATGGCTACACCTTC. As protein: CSAGQGTGTANYGYTF. The genes are TRBV20-1 and TRBJ1-2; TRBD1 agrees at 8 bases. The CDR3 totals 16 residues. The junction had 11 bases not matched to a gene; V was cut back by 5 bases and J by 0 bases. Germline V gene data show CDR1 as DFQATT and CDR2 as SNEGSKA (reference sequence).

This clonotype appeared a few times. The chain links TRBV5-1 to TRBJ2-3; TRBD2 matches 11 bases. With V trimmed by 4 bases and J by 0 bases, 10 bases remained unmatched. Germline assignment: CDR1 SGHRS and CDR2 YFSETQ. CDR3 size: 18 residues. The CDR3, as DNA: TGCGCCAGCAGCACCGGGACTAGCGGTGGGATCAGCACAGATACGCAGTATTTT. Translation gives CASSTGTSGGISTDTQYF.

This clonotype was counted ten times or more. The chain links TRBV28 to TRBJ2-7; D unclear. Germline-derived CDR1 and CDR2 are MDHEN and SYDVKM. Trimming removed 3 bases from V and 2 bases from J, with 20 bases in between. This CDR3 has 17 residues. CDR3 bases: TGTGCCAGCAGTTTGTTAGGCCGGACGGAAAGACCCTACGAGCAGTACTTC. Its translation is CASSLLGRTERPYEQYF.

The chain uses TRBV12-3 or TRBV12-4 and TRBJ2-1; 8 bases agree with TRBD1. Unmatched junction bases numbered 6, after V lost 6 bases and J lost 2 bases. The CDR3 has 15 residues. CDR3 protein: CASSFGDRPYNEQFF. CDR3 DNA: TGTGCCAGCAGCTTTGGGGACAGGCCCTACAATGAGCAGTTCTTC.

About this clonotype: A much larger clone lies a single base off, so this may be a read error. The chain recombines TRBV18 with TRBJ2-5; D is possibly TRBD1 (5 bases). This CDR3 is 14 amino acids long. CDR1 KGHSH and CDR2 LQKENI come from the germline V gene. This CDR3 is CAGSPTPVDTTQYF. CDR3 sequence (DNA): TGTGCCGGCTCACCAACCCCAGTGGACACAACTCAGTACTTC.

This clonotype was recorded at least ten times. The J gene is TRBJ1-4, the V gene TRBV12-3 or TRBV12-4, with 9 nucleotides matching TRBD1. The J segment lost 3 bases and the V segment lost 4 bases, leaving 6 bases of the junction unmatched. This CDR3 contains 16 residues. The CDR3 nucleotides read TGTGCCAGCAGTTCCCGGGGACAGGGCTCTAATGAAAAACTGTTTTTT. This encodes CASSSRGQGSNEKLFF.

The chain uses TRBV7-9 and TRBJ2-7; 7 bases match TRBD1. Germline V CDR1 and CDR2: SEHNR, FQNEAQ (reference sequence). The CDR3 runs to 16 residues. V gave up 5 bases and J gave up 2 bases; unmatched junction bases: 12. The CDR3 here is CASSAPGTASPYEQYF. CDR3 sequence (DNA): TGTGCCAGCAGCGCCCCCGGGACAGCCTCCCCCTACGAGCAGTACTTC.

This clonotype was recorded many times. Here the CDR3 reads CASSNYRPGTYEQYF. The CDR3 DNA reads TGTGCCAGCAGTAACTACAGGCCCGGGACCTACGAGCAGTACTTC. The rearrangement links TRBV11-3 to TRBJ2-7, with D perhaps given as TRBD1 or TRBD2 (5 bases each). V lost 6 bases to trimming and J lost 2 bases, with 17 bases between them. Germline assignment: CDR1 SGHNT and CDR2 YENEEA. The CDR3 runs to 15 residues. Combining the CDR3 with reference TRBV11-3 and TRBJ2-7 gives the whole variable domain EAGVVQSPRYKIIEKKQPVAFWCNPISGHNTLYWYLQNLGQGPELLIRYENEEAVDDSQLPKDRFSAERLKGVDSTLKIQPAELGDSAVYLCASSNYRPGTYEQYFGPGTRLTVT.

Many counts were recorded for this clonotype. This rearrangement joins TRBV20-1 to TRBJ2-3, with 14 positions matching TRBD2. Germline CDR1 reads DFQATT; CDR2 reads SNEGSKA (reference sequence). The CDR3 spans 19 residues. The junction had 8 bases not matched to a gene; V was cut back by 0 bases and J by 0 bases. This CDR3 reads CSARDLGTSGSGSTDTQYF. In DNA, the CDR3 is TGCAGTGCTAGAGATCTGGGGACTAGCGGGAGTGGGAGCACAGATACGCAGTATTTT.

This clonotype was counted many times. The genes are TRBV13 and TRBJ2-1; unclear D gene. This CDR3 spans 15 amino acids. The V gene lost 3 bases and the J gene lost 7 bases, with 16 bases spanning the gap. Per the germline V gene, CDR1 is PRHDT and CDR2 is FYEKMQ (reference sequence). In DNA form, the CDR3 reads TGTGCCAGCAGCTTTCTCGAGACCTCGTTTAATGAGCAGTTCTTC. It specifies CASSFLETSFNEQFF.

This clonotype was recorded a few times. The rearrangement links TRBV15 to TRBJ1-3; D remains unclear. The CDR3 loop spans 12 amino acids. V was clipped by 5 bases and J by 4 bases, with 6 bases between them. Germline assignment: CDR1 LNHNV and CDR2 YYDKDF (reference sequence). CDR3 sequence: CATSAVGNTIYF. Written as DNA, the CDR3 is TGTGCCACCAGCGCCGTCGGAAACACCATATATTTT.

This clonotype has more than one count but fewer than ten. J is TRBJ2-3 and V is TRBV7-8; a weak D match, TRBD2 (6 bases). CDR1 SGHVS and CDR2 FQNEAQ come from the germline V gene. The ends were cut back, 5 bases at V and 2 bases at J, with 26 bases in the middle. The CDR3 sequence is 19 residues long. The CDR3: CASSLEGLSVYTHTDTQYF. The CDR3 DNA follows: TGTGCCAGCAGCCTAGAGGGACTTTCAGTGTACACTCACACAGATACGCAGTATTTT.

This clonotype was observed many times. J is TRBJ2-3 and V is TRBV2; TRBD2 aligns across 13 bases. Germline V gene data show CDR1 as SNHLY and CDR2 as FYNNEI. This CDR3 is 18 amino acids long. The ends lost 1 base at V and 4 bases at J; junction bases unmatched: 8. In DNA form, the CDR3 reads TGTGCCAGCAGTGAAGAGAGGACTAGCGGGAGTAGGGCAGATACGCAGTATTTT. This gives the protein CASSEERTSGSRADTQYF.

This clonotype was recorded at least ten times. CDR3 amino acids: CASSQRGSSTDTQYF. DNA for the CDR3: TGTGCCAGCAGCCAACGGGGATCTAGCACAGATACGCAGTATTTT. The gene calls are TRBV3-1 and TRBJ2-3, with D possibly being TRBD2 (5 bases). V lost 2 bases, J lost 0 bases, and 9 bases lay in between. This CDR3 has 15 residues. The germline V gene encodes CDR1 LGHDT and CDR2 YNNKEL (reference sequence).